The rows below give T cell receptor beta chains drawn from one sample of a study of cytomegalovirus exposure and HLA in healthy donors. Sequencing used immunoSEQ multiplex PCR; TCRdb keeps in-frame clones, though not all of them. In the table there are about 120,000 clones, 70% to 85% of which are singletons. The sample comprised PBMCs. These receptors originate from a woman aged 40-49 years in good health and CMV-seropositive. CDR3s include the opening cysteine and the closing phenylalanine or tryptophan. Each record gives: clone size, J gene, D gene, V gene, CDR3 protein, CDR3 DNA. A D gene is named only where the DNA matches it firmly. Size is omitted from some rows. Given values are once, few, many or a class for expanded clones.

>NA|TRBJ2-6|NA|TRBV6-5
CASSRSGANVLTF
TGTGCCAGCAGTCGGTCTGGGGCCAACGTCCTGACTTTC
>NA|TRBJ2-1|NA|TRBV5-1
CASSFSRRDEQFF
TGCGCCAGCAGCTTTTCCCGACGGGATGAGCAGTTCTTC
>NA|TRBJ2-7|NA|TRBV11-1
CASSSNPLGVQKQYF
TGTGCCAGCAGCTCTAACCCCCTGGGCGTTCAGAAGCAGTACTTC
>NA|TRBJ1-1|NA|TRBV14
CASSLAGVNTEAFF
TGTGCCAGCAGCTTAGCAGGGGTGAACACTGAAGCTTTCTTT
>NA|TRBJ2-5|NA|TRBV4-1
CASSSSRVGETQYF
TGCGCCAGCAGCTCAAGCAGGGTGGGGGAGACCCAGTACTTC
>NA|TRBJ2-1|TRBD1|TRBV4-1
CASSQDPGTGGSEQFF
TGCGCCAGCAGCCAAGATCCCGGGACAGGGGGAAGTGAGCAGTTCTTC
>NA|TRBJ1-6|NA|TRBV6-7
CASSYHRQNSPLHF
TGTGCCAGCAGTTACCACAGGCAGAATTCACCCCTCCACTTT
>few|TRBJ1-3|NA|TRBV10-3
CAISDGATGNTIYF
TGTGCCATCAGTGATGGGGCGACTGGAAACACCATATATTTT
>medium-sized|TRBJ1-3|NA|TRBV30
CAWSIQQGWNTIYF
TGTGCCTGGAGTATCCAACAGGGTTGGAACACCATATATTTT
>NA|TRBJ2-7|TRBD1|TRBV7-3
CASSPQGQGAPYEQYF
TGTGCCAGCAGCCCCCAGGGACAGGGGGCCCCTTACGAGCAGTACTTC
>few|TRBJ1-1|NA|TRBV27
CASSFTGYTEAFF
TGTGCCAGCAGTTTTACGGGTTACACTGAAGCTTTCTTT
>NA|TRBJ2-7|TRBD2|TRBV5-1
CASNSGGVEQYF
TGCGCCAGCAACTCGGGAGGGGTCGAGCAGTACTTC
>NA|TRBJ2-7|NA|TRBV7-6
CASSAPGATYEQYF
TGTGCCAGCAGCGCCCCAGGGGCCACCTACGAGCAGTACTTC
>NA|TRBJ2-7|TRBD2|TRBV12-5
CASNSGTHYEQYF
TGTGCTAGTAATAGCGGGACCCACTACGAGCAGTACTTC
>once|TRBJ2-1|TRBD1|TRBV5-1
CASSQGQGVGYNEQFF
TGCGCCAGCAGCCAGGGACAGGGAGTAGGGTACAATGAGCAGTTCTTC
>NA|TRBJ2-5|TRBD2|TRBV9
CASSAGLAGVETQYF
TGTGCCAGCAGCGCAGGACTAGCGGGAGTAGAGACCCAGTACTTC
>NA|TRBJ2-1|TRBD1|TRBV11-3
CASSLVGRGQDEQFF
TGTGCCAGCAGCTTAGTAGGCAGGGGGCAAGATGAGCAGTTCTTC
>NA|TRBJ2-2|TRBD2|TRBV6-5
CASSYGLAGGRGELFF
TGTGCCAGCAGTTACGGACTAGCGGGAGGGCGCGGGGAGCTGTTTTTT
>NA|TRBJ2-5|NA|TRBV7-9
CASSLGGTLLQETQYF
TGTGCCAGCAGCTTAGGGGGGACTTTATTACAAGAGACCCAGTACTTC
>NA|TRBJ2-3|TRBD2|TRBV7-4
CASSLGTSGRTDTQYF
TGTGCCAGCAGCTTAGGGACTAGCGGGAGGACAGATACGCAGTATTTT
>NA|TRBJ2-7|TRBD1|TRBV29-1
CSVGPGQGTYEQYF
TGCAGCGTAGGACCTGGACAGGGAACCTACGAGCAGTACTTC
>NA|TRBJ2-2|NA|TRBV7-8
CASNEAGNTGELFF
TGTGCCAGCAACGAGGCGGGGAACACCGGGGAGCTGTTTTTT
>NA|TRBJ1-5|TRBD1|TRBV6-6
CASSYSTGGGQPQHF
TGTGCCAGCAGTTATAGTACAGGGGGCGGCCAGCCCCAGCATTTT
>NA|TRBJ2-7|NA|TRBV7-2
CASSLNRGSYEQYF
TGTGCCAGCAGCTTGAACCGGGGCTCCTACGAGCAGTACTTC
>NA|TRBJ2-7|TRBD1|TRBV19
CASSIPGDGTVTLGYEQYF
TGTGCCAGTAGTATCCCAGGTGACGGGACAGTCACGCTAGGGTACGAGCAGTACTTC
>NA|TRBJ1-5|TRBD1|TRBV6-1
CASSARDRGLNQPQHF
TGTGCCAGCAGTGCGAGGGACAGGGGGTTAAATCAGCCCCAGCATTTT
>few|TRBJ1-2|NA|TRBV7-6
CASSSRANYGYTF
TGTGCCAGCTCATCCCGAGCGAACTATGGCTACACCTTC
>few|TRBJ1-5|NA|TRBV18
CASSPGRDQPQHF
TGTGCCAGCTCTCCCGGGAGGGATCAGCCCCAGCATTTT
>NA|TRBJ2-1|TRBD2|TRBV4-2
CASSLGLGGGASNEQFF
TGTGCCAGCAGCCTCGGCCTCGGCGGGGGGGCGAGTAATGAGCAGTTCTTC
>NA|TRBJ1-3|NA|TRBV5-1
CASSDGTREISSSGNTIYF
TGCGCCAGCAGCGATGGGACAAGGGAAATTTCGAGCTCTGGAAACACCATATATTTT
>few|TRBJ1-2|NA|TRBV7-2
CASSLKGQGSNGYTF
TGTGCCAGCAGCTTGAAGGGTCAGGGGTCGAATGGCTACACCTTC
>NA|TRBJ2-7|NA|TRBV10-2
CASSESRGGKQYF
TGCGCCAGCAGTGAGTCGAGGGGGGGTAAGCAGTACTTC
>NA|TRBJ2-2|TRBD2|TRBV7-9
CASSLWSGANTGELFF
TGTGCCAGCAGCTTGTGGAGCGGGGCGAACACCGGGGAGCTGTTTTTT
>NA|TRBJ1-1|TRBD1|TRBV11-3
CASSFSFVVGQGNTEAFF
TGTGCCAGCAGCTTTTCGTTTGTAGTAGGACAGGGGAATACTGAAGCTTTCTTT